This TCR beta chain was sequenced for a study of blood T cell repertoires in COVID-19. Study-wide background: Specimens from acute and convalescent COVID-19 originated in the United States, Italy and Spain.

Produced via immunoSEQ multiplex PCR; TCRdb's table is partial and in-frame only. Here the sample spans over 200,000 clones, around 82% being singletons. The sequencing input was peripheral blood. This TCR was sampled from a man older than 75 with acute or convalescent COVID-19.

The CDR3 region is CASSLSGIGELFF. The CDR3 DNA is TGTGCCAGCAGCTTGTCAGGGATCGGGGAGCTGTTTTTT. The rearrangement links TRBV5-4 to TRBJ2-2, with D maybe TRBD1 (5 bases). With 1 base removed from V and 7 bases from J, the gap between germline ends came to 8 bases. Germline V gene data show CDR1 as SGHNT and CDR2 as YYREEE (reference sequence). The CDR3 consists of 13 residues.